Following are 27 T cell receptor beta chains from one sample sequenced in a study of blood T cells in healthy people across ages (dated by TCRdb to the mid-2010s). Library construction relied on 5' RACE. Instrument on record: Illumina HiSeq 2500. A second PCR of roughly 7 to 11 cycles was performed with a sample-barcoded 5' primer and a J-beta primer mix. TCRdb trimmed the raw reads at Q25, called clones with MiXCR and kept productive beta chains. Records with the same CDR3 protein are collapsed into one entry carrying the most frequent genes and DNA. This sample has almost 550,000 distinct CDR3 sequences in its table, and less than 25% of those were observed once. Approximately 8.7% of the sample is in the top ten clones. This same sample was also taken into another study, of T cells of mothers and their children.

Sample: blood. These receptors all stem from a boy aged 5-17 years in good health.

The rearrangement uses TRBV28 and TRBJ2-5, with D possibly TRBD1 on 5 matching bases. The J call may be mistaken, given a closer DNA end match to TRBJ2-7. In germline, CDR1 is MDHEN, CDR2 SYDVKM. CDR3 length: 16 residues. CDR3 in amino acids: CASSVMGRAFKYEQYF. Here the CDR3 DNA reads TGTGCCAGCAGTGTTATGGGCAGGGCTTTTAAATACGAGCAGTACTTC.

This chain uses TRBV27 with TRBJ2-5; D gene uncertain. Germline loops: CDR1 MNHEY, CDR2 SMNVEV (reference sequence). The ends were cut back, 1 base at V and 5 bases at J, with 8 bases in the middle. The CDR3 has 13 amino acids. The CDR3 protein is CASSLWFGETQYF. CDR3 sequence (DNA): TGTGCCAGCAGTTTATGGTTCGGGGAGACCCAGTACTTC.

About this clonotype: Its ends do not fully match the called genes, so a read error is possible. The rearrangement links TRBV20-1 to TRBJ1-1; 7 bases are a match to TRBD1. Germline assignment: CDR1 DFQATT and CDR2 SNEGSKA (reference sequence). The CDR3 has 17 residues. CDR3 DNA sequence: TGCAGTGCTAGAAGTTTTGGTGGAAAACAGGGGAACACTGAAGCTTCCTTT. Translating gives CSARSFGGKQGNTEASF.

CDR3 loop: CASSYSVVNEQFF. The DNA for the CDR3 is TGTGCCAGCAGTTACTCGGTGGTCAATGAGCAGTTCTTC. The genes are TRBV6-5 and TRBJ2-1; unclear D gene. The CDR3 spans 13 residues. With 0 bases removed from V and 6 bases from J, the gap between germline ends came to 6 bases. Germline lookup yields CDR1 MNHEY and CDR2 SVGAGI.

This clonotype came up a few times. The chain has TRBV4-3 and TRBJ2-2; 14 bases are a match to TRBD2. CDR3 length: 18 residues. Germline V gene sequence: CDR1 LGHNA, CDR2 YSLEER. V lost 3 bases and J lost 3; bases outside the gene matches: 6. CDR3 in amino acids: CASSQETSGGADTGELFF. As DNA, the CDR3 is TGCGCCAGCAGCCAGGAGACTAGCGGGGGGGCGGACACCGGGGAGCTGTTTTTT.

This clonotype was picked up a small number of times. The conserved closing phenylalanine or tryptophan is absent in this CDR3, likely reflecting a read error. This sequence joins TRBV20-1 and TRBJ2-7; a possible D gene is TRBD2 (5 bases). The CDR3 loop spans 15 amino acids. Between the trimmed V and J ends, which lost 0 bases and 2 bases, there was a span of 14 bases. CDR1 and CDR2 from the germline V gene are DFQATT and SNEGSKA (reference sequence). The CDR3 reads CSARDGSRSAYEQYL. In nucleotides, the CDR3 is TGCAGTGCTAGAGATGGGAGTCGGAGCGCCTACGAGCAGTACCTC.

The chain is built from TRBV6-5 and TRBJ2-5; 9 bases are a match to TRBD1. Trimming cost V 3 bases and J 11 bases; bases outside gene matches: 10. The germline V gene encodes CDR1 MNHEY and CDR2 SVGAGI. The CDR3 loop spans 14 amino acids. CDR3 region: CASSYSTGGEEQYF. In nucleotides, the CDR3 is TGTGCCAGCAGTTATAGTACAGGGGGCGAAGAGCAGTACTTC.

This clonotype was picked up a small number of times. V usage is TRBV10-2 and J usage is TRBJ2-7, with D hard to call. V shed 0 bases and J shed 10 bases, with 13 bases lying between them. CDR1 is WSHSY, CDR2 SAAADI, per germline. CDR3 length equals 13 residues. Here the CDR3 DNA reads TGCGCCAGCAGTGAGTCGCTTTTTATGGACCAGTACTTC. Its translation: CASSESLFMDQYF.

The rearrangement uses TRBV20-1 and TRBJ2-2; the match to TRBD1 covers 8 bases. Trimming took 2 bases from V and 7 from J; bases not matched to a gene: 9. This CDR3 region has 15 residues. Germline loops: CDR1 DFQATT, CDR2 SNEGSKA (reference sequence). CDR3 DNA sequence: TGCAGTGCTAGATCCCGACAGGGGCGAGTCGGGGAGCTGTTTTTT. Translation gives CSARSRQGRVGELFF.

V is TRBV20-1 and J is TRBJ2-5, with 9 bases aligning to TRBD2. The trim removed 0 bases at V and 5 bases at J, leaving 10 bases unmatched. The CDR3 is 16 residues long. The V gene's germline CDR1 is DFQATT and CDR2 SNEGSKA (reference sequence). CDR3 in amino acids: CSARDRKRGALETQYF. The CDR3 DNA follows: TGCAGTGCTAGAGATCGTAAGCGGGGGGCCTTGGAGACCCAGTACTTC.

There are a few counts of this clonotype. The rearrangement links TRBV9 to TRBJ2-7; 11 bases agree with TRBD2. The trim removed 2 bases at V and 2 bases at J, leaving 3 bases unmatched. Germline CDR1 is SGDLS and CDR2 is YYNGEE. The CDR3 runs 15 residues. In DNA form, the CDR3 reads TGTGCCAGCAGCGTCGGGACTAGCGGACCCTACGAGCAGTACTTC. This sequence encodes CASSVGTSGPYEQYF.

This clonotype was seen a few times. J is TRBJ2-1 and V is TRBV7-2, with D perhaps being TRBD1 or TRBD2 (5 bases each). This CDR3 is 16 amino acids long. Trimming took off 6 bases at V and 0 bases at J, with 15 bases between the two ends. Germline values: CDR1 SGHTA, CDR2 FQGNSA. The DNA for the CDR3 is TGTGCCAGCAGTCTCGCTTGGGGGAGCTCCTACAATGAGCAGTTCTTC. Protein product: CASSLAWGSSYNEQFF.

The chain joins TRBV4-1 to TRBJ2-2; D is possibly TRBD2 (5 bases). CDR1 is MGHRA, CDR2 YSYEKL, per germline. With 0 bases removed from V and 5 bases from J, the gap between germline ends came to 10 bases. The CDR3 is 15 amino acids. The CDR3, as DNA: TGCGCCAGCAGCCAAGATGCGGGCGGGACCGGGGAGCTGTTTTTT. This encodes CASSQDAGGTGELFF.

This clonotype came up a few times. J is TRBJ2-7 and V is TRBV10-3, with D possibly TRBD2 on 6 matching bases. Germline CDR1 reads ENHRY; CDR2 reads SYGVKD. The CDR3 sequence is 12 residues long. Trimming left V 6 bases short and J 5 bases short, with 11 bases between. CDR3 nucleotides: TGTGCCATCAGCGGGAGTTATCACGAGCAGTACTTC. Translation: CAISGSYHEQYF.

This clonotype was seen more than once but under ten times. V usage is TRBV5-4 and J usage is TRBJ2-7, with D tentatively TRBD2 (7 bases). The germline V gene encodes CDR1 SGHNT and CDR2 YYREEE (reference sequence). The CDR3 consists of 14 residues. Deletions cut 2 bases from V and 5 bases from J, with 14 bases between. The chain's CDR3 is CASSFGGLSDEQYF. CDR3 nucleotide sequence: TGTGCCAGCAGCTTCGGGGGGCTGAGCGACGAGCAGTACTTC.

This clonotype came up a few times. CDR3 sequence (DNA): TGCGCCAGCAGCCAGGGGTCCAAAAACATTCAGTACTTC. Protein product: CASSQGSKNIQYF. V usage is TRBV4-3 and J usage is TRBJ2-4, with no clear D. This CDR3 is built from 13 residues. CDR1 LGHNA and CDR2 YSLEER come from the germline V gene. The ends were cut back, 3 bases at V and 2 bases at J, with 5 bases in the middle.

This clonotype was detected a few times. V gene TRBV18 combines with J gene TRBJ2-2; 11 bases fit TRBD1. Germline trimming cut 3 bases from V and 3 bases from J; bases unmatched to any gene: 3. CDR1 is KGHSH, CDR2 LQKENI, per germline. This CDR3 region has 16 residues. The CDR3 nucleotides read TGTGCCAGCTCACCTCGGACAGGGGGCGACACCGGGGAGCTGTTTTTT. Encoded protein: CASSPRTGGDTGELFF. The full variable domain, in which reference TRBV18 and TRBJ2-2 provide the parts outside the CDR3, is NAGVMQNPRHLVRRRGQEARLRCSPMKGHSHVYWYRQLPEEGLKFMVYLQKENIIDESGMPKERFSAEFPKEGPSILRIQQVVRGDSAAYFCASSPRTGGDTGELFFGEGSRLTVL.

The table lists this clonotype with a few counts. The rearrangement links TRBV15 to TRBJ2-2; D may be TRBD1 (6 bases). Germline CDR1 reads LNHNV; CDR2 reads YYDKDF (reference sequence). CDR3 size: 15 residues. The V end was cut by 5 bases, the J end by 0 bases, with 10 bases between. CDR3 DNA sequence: TGTGCCACCAGCCCCAGGGGTGCGAACACCGGGGAGCTGTTTTTT. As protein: CATSPRGANTGELFF.

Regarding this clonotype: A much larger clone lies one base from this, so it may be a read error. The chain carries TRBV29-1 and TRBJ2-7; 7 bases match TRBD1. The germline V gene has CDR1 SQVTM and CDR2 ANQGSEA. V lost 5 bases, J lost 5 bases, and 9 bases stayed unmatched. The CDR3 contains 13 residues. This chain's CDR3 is CSVTLTGPNEQYF. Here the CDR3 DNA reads TGCAGCGTTACTCTGACAGGGCCCAACGAGCAGTACTTC.

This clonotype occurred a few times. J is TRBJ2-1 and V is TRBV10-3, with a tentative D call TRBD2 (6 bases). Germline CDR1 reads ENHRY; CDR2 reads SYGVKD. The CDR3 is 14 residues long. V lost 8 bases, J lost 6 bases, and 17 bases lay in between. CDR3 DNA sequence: TGTGCCATCTACTCCGGGACTCTAGGCAATGAGCAGTTCTTC. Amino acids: CAIYSGTLGNEQFF.

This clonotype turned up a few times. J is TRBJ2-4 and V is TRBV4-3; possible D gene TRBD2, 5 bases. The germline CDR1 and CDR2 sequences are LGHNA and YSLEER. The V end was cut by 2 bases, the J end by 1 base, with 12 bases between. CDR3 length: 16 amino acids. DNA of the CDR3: TGCGCCAGCAGCCAAAGAGCGGATTCGGCCAAAAACATTCAGTACTTC. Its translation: CASSQRADSAKNIQYF.

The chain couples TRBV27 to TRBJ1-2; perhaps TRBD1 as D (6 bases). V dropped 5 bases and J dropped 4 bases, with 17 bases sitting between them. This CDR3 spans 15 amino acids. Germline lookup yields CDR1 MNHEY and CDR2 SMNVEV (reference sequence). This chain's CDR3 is CASSDAGGHFYGYTF. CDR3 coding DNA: TGTGCCAGCAGTGACGCCGGGGGGCACTTCTATGGCTACACCTTC.

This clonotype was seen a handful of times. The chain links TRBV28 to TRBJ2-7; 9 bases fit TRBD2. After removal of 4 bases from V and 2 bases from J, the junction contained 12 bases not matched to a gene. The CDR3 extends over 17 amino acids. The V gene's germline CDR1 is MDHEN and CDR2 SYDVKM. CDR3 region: CASSSPAGGIWAYEQYF. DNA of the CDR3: TGTGCCAGCAGTTCCCCCGCGGGAGGGATATGGGCCTACGAGCAGTACTTC. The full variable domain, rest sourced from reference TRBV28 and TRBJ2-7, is DVKVTQSSRYLVKRTGEKVFLECVQDMDHENMFWYRQDPGLGLRLIYFSYDVKMKEKGDIPEGYSVSREKKERFSLILESASTNQTSMYLCASSSPAGGIWAYEQYFGPGTRLTVT.

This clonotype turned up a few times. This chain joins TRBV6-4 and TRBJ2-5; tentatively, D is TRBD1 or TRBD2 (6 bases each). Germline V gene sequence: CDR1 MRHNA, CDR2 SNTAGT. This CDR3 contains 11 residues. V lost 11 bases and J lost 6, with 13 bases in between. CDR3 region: CAGEGGKTQYF. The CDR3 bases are TGTGCCGGCGAGGGGGGAAAGACCCAGTACTTC.

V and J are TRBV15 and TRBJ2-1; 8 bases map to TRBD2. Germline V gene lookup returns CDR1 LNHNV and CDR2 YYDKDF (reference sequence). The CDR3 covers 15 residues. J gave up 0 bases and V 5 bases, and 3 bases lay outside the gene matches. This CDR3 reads CATSGAGGSYNEQFF. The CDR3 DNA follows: TGTGCCACCAGCGGGGCGGGAGGCTCCTACAATGAGCAGTTCTTC.

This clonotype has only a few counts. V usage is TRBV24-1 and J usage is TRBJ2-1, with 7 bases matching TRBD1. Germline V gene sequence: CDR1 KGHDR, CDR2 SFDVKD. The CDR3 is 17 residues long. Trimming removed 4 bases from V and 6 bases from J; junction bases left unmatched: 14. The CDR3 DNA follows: TGTGCCACCAGTGACCGTACGGGACAGCCAAAGGTCAATGAGCAGTTCTTC. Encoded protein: CATSDRTGQPKVNEQFF.

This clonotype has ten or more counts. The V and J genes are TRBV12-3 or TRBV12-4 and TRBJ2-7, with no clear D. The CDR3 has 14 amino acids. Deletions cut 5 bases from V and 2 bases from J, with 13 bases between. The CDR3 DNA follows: TGTGCCAGCAGTGGCAGCCCGGGCCCCTACGAGCAGTACTTC. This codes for CASSGSPGPYEQYF.